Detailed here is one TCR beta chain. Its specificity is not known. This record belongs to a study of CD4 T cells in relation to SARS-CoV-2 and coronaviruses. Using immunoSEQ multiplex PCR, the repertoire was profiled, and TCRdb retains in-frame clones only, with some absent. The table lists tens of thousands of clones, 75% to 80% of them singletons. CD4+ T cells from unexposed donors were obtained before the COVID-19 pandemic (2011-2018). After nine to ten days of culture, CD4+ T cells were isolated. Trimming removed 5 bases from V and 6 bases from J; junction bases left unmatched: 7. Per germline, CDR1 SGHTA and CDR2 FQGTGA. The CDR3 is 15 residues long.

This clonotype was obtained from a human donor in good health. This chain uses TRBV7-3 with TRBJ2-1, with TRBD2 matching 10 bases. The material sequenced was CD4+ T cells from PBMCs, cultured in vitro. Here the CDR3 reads CASSLQLAGLNEQFF. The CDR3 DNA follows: TGTGCCAGCAGCCTACAACTAGCGGGACTCAATGAGCAGTTCTTC.